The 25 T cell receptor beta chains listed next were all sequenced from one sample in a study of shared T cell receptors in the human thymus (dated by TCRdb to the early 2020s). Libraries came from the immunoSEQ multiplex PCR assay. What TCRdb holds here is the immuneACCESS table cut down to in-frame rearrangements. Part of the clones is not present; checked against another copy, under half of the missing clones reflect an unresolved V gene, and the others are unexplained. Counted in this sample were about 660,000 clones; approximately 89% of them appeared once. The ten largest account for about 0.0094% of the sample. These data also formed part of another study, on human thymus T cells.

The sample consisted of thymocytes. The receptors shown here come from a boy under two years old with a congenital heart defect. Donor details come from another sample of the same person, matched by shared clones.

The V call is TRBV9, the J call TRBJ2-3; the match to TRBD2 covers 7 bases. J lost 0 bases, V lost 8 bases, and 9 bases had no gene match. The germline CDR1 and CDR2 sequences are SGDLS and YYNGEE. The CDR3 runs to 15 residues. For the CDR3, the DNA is TGTGCCAGTAACTCCGGGACTAAGAGCACAGATACGCAGTATTTT. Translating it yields CASNSGTKSTDTQYF.

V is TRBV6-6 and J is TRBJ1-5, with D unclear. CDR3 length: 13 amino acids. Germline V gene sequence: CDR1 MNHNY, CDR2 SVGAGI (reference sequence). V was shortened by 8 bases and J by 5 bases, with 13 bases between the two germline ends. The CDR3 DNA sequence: TGTGCCAGCTCCGGAGAAGGCGATCAGCCCCAGCATTTT. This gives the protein CASSGEGDQPQHF.

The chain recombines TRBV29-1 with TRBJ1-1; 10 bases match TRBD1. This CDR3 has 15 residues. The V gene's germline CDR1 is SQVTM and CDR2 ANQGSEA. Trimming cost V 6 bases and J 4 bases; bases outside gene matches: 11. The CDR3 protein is CSVAGTGERVTEAFF. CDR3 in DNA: TGCAGCGTCGCCGGGACAGGGGAAAGAGTCACTGAAGCTTTCTTT.

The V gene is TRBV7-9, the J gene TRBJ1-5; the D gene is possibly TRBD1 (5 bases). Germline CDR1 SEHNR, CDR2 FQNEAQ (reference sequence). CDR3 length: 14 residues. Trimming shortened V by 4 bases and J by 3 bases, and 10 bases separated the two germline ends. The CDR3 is CASSSDRANQPQHF. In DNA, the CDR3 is TGTGCCAGCAGCTCCGACAGAGCCAATCAGCCCCAGCATTTT.

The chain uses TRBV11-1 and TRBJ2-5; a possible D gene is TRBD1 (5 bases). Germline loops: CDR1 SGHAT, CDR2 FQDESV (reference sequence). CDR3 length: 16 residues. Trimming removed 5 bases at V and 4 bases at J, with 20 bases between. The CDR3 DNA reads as TGTGCCAGCAGCCCCATCTCGCAGGGCCAACGAGAGACCCAGTACTTC. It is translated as CASSPISQGQRETQYF.

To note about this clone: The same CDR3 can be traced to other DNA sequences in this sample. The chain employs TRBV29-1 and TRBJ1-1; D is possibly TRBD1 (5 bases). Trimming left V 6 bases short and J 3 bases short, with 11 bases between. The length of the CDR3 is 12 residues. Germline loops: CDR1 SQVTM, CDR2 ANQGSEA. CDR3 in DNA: TGCAGCGTGGCCGGGGGGGACACTGAAGCTTTCTTT. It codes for CSVAGGDTEAFF. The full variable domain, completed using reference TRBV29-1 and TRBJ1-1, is SAVISQKPSRDICQRGTSLTIQCQVDSQVTMMFWYRQQPGQSLTLIATANQGSEATYESGFVIDKFPISRPNLTFSTLTVSNMSPEDSSIYLCSVAGGDTEAFFGQGTRLTVV.

The CDR3 is CASRVTGGRTDTQYF. In DNA, the CDR3 is TGTGCCAGCAGGGTGACAGGGGGCCGAACAGATACGCAGTATTTT. V is TRBV2 and J is TRBJ2-3; 10 bases match TRBD1. Germline CDR1 reads SNHLY; CDR2 reads FYNNEI. The CDR3 has 15 residues. V was pared by 6 bases and J by 3 bases, with 6 bases of the junction left unmatched.

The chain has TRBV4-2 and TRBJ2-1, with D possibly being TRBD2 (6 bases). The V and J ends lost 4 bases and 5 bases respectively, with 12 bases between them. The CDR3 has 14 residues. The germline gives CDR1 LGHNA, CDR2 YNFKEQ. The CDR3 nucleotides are TGTGCCAGCAGCCGAACATCGGGGGACAATGAGCAGTTCTTC. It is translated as CASSRTSGDNEQFF.

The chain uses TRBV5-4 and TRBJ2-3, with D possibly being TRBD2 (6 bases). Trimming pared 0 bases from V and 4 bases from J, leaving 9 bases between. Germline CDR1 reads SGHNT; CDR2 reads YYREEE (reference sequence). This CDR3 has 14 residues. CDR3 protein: CASSLAGVADTQYF. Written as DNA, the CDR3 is TGTGCCAGCAGCTTGGCGGGAGTCGCAGATACGCAGTATTTT.

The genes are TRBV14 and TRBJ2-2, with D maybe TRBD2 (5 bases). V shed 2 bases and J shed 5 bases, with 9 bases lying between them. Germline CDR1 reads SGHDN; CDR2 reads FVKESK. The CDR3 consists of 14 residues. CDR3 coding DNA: TGTGCCAGCAGCCAACACAGAGGGACCGGGGAGCTGTTTTTT. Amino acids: CASSQHRGTGELFF.

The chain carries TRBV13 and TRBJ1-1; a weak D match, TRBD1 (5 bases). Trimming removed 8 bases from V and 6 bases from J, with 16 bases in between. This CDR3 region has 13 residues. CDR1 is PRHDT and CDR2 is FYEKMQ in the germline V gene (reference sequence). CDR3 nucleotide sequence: TGTGCCAGCTCCGTTCGGGGGGTCCCTGAAGCTTTCTTT. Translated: CASSVRGVPEAFF.

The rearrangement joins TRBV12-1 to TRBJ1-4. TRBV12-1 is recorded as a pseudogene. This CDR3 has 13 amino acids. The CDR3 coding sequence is TGTGCCAGCAGCTTTCGGGCTAATGAAAAACTGTTTTTT. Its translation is CASSFRANEKLFF.

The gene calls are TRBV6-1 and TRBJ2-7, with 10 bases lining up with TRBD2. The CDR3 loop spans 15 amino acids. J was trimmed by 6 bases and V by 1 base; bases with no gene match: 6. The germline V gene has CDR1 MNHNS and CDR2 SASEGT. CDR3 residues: CASSEDPSGRAEQYF. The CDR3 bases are TGTGCCAGCAGTGAAGACCCCAGCGGGAGGGCCGAGCAGTACTTC.

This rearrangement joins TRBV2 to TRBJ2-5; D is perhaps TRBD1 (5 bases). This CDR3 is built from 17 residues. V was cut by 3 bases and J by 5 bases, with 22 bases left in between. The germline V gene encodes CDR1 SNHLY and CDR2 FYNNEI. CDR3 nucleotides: TGTGCCAGCAGTGAGGGTTTTCGTCCATCCCCAGGGGAGACCCAGTACTTC. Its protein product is CASSEGFRPSPGETQYF.

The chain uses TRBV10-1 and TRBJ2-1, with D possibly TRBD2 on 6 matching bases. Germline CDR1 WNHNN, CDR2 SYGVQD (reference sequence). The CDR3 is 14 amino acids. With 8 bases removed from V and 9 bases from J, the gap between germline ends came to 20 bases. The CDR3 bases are TGCGCCAGCGGTCCCTGGGGGGAGGACGGTGAGCAGTTCTTC. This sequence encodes CASGPWGEDGEQFF.

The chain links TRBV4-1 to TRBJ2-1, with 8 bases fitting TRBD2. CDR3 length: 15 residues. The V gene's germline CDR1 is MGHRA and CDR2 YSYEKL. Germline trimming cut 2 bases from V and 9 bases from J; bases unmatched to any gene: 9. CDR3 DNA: TGCGCCAGCAGCCAACAATGTCCGGGGGGGGGTGAGCAGTTCTTC. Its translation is CASSQQCPGGGEQFF.

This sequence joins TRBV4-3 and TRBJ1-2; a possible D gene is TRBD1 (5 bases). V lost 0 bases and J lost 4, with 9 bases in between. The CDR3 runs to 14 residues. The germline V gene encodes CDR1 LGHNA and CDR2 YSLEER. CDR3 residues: CASSQEGRSYGYTF. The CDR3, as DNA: TGCGCCAGCAGCCAAGAGGGGCGGAGCTATGGCTACACCTTC.

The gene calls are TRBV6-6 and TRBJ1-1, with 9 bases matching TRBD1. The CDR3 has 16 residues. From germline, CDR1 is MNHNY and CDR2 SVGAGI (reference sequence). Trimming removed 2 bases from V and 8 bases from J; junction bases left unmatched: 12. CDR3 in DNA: TGTGCCAGCAGTTACCCCGGGACAGGGACGTTTATCGAAGCTTTCTTT. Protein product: CASSYPGTGTFIEAFF.

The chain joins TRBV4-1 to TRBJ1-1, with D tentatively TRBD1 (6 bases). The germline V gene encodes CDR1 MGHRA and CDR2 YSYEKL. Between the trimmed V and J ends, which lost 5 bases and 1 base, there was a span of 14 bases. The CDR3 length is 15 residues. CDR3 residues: CASSKTGTTNTEAFF. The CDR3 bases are TGCGCCAGCAGCAAGACCGGGACAACGAACACTGAAGCTTTCTTT.

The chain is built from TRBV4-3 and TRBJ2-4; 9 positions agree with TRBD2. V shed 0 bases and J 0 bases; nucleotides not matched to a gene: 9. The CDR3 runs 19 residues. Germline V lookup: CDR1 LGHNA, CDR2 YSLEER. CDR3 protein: CASSQEIEAGGIAKNIQYF. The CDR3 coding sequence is TGCGCCAGCAGCCAAGAGATTGAAGCGGGAGGCATAGCCAAAAACATTCAGTACTTC.

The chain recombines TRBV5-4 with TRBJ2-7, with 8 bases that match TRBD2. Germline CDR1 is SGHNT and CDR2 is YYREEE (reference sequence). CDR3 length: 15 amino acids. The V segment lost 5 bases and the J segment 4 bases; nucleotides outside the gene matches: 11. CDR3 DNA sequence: TGTGCCAGCAGATCCGAGACTAGCGAACCTTACGAGCAGTACTTC. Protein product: CASRSETSEPYEQYF.

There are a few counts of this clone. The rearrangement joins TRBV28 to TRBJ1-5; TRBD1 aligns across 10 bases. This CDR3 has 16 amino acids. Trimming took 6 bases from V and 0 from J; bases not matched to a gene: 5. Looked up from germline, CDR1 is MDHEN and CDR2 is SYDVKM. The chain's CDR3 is CASSRGTGDSNQPQHF. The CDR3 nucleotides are TGTGCCAGCAGCCGCGGGACAGGGGATAGCAATCAGCCCCAGCATTTT.

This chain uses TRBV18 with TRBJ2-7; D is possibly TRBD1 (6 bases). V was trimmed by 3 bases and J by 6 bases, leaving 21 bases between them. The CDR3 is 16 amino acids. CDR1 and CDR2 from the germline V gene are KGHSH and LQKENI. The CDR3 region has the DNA TGTGCCAGCTCACCGGATACCGGGACACGCAAGACCGAGCAGTACTTC. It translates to CASSPDTGTRKTEQYF.

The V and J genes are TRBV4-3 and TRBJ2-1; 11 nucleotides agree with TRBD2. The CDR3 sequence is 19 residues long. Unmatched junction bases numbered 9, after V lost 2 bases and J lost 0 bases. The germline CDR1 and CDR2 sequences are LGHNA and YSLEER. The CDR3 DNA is TGCGCCAGCAGCCAACCGGGAGTAGCGGGAGGGCCCTCCTACAATGAGCAGTTCTTC. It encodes CASSQPGVAGGPSYNEQFF.

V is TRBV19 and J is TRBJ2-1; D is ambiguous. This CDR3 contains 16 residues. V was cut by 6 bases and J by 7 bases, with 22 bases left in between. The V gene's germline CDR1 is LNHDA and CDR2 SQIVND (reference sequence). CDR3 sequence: CASSNLTRSALNEQFF. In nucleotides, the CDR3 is TGTGCCAGTAGCAACCTGACTCGTTCGGCGTTAAATGAGCAGTTCTTC.